This is a list of T cell receptor beta chains from one sample in a study of cytomegalovirus exposure and HLA in healthy donors. TCRdb's copy holds only in-frame clones and misses some; the assay was immunoSEQ multiplex PCR. Of 95,000 to 100,000 clones listed, 76% are singletons. Sequences were obtained from PBMCs. These receptors were obtained from a man aged 35-49 years in good health and CMV-seronegative. The CDR3 runs from the conserved cysteine through the conserved F or W. A D gene is named only where the DNA matches it firmly. Clone sizes are given selectively: once, few, many, or a class where the clone is expanded.

j_call | v_call | clone_size | d_call | cdr3_aa | cdr3_nt
TRBJ1-1 | TRBV27 | NA | NA | CASSLSISTEAFF | TGTGCCAGCAGTTTATCGATTAGCACTGAAGCTTTCTTT
TRBJ2-4 | TRBV11-1 | NA | NA | CASSLDPVAKNIQYF | TGTGCCAGCAGCTTAGATCCTGTAGCCAAAAACATTCAGTACTTC
TRBJ1-1 | TRBV14 | NA | NA | CASSQDRGPYTEAFF | TGTGCCAGCAGCCAAGATAGGGGTCCGTACACTGAAGCTTTCTTT
TRBJ2-2 | TRBV5-1 | NA | TRBD1 | CASSLAVGGQGAGELFF | TGCGCCAGCAGCTTGGCCGTAGGGGGCCAGGGGGCCGGGGAGCTGTTTTTT
TRBJ2-1 | TRBV2 | once | TRBD2 | CASSSSGGAINEQFF | TGTGCCAGCAGTTCTAGCGGGGGGGCAATAAATGAGCAGTTCTTC
TRBJ1-1 | TRBV7-2 | NA | NA | CASSLVGGERAEAFF | TGTGCCAGCAGCTTAGTTGGAGGGGAAAGAGCTGAAGCTTTCTTT
TRBJ2-1 | TRBV7-9 | NA | TRBD2 | CASSLGLAGGIDEQFF | TGTGCCAGCAGCTTAGGACTAGCGGGGGGGATCGATGAGCAGTTCTTC
TRBJ1-1 | TRBV18 | NA | NA | CASSPQGNWNTEAFF | TGTGCCAGCTCACCGCAGGGGAATTGGAACACTGAAGCTTTCTTT
TRBJ2-6 | TRBV7-9 | NA | TRBD2 | CASSFPSGGPFSGANVLTF | TGTGCCAGCAGCTTCCCCAGCGGGGGCCCATTCTCTGGGGCCAACGTCCTGACTTTC
TRBJ1-3 | TRBV5-4 | NA | NA | CASSLRTVSGNTIYF | TGTGCCAGCAGCTTAAGGACAGTCTCTGGAAACACCATATATTTT
TRBJ2-1 | TRBV5-1 | once | TRBD2 | CASSVGTSGDLNEQFF | TGCGCCAGCAGCGTCGGGACTAGCGGAGACCTAAATGAGCAGTTCTTC
TRBJ1-1 | TRBV7-6 | NA | NA | CASSSSLLTEAFF | TGTGCCAGCAGCTCGAGCTTATTGACTGAAGCTTTCTTT
TRBJ2-1 | TRBV14 | once | TRBD2 | CASSHGLAGEWGNEQFF | TGTGCCAGCAGCCATGGACTAGCGGGGGAGTGGGGCAATGAGCAGTTCTTC
TRBJ2-3 | TRBV5-4 | NA | TRBD2 | CASSRRGGVTDTQYF | TGTGCCAGCAGCCGGCGGGGGGGCGTCACAGATACGCAGTATTTT
TRBJ2-4 | TRBV7-9 | NA | NA | CASSLAGPKNIQYF | TGTGCCAGCAGCTTAGCGGGGCCTAAAAACATTCAGTACTTC
TRBJ1-3 | TRBV5-4 | NA | NA | CASSLARTDSGNTIYF | TGTGCCAGCAGCTTGGCTAGGACAGACTCTGGAAACACCATATATTTT
TRBJ1-1 | TRBV28 | NA | NA | CASSLTQGGTEAFF | TGTGCCAGCAGTTTAACCCAGGGAGGGACTGAAGCTTTCTTT
TRBJ2-5 | TRBV7-9 | NA | TRBD2 | CASSVAGAGETQYF | TGTGCCAGCAGCGTAGCGGGGGCAGGGGAGACCCAGTACTTC
TRBJ1-2 | TRBV6-1 | NA | TRBD1 | CASSEGQGGFYGYTF | TGTGCCAGCAGTGAAGGACAGGGTGGGTTTTATGGCTACACCTTC
TRBJ1-1 | TRBV7-2 | NA | NA | CASSETGNTEAFF | TGTGCCAGCAGCGAGACAGGGAACACTGAAGCTTTCTTT
TRBJ1-6 | TRBV7-9 | once | NA | CASSPGQNNSPLHF | TGTGCCAGCAGCCCTGGACAGAATAATTCACCCCTCCACTTT
TRBJ1-6 | TRBV19 | NA | NA | CASSFQGEVSPLHF | TGTGCCAGTAGTTTTCAGGGTGAAGTGTCACCCCTCCACTTT
TRBJ1-2 | TRBV28 | NA | TRBD1 | CASRTGQGWYGYTF | TGTGCCAGCAGAACCGGACAGGGATGGTATGGCTACACCTTC
TRBJ2-2 | TRBV11-2 | few | NA | CASSFSLYNTGELFF | TGTGCCAGCAGCTTCTCGCTATACAACACCGGGGAGCTGTTTTTT
TRBJ2-1 | TRBV7-2 | NA | TRBD2 | CASGSLAGAFYGQFF | TGTGCCAGCGGATCCCTAGCGGGGGCCTTTTATGGGCAGTTCTTC
TRBJ2-5 | TRBV5-1 | NA | TRBD1 | CASSYDRDVETQYF | TGCGCCAGCAGCTACGACAGGGACGTAGAGACCCAGTACTTC
TRBJ2-3 | TRBV6-5 | NA | NA | CASSYPPADTQYF | TGTGCCAGCAGTTACCCCCCAGCAGATACGCAGTATTTT
TRBJ1-6 | TRBV14 | NA | TRBD1 | CASSRRTGVTSPLHF | TGTGCCAGCAGCCGACGGACAGGGGTGACTTCACCCCTCCACTTT
TRBJ2-7 | TRBV2 | NA | TRBD1 | CASSSGTGYYEQYF | TGTGCCAGCAGTTCCGGGACAGGCTACTACGAGCAGTACTTC
TRBJ1-6 | TRBV7-2 | NA | TRBD1 | CASSFHRGNSPLHF | TGTGCCAGCAGCTTTCACAGGGGGAATTCACCCCTCCACTTT
TRBJ1-5 | TRBV29-1 | NA | TRBD1 | CSVVTGDQPQHF | TGCAGCGTTGTGACAGGGGACCAGCCCCAGCATTTT
TRBJ2-5 | TRBV5-1 | NA | TRBD2 | CASRTGLAGGVGETQYF | TGCGCCAGCAGAACAGGACTAGCGGGGGGGGTCGGGGAGACCCAGTACTTC
TRBJ1-1 | TRBV5-1 | NA | TRBD1 | CASSLTGGARTEAFF | TGCGCCAGCAGCTTAACAGGGGGCGCGAGGACTGAAGCTTTCTTT
TRBJ1-1 | TRBV18 | NA | NA | CASQRLMNTEAFF | TGTGCCAGCCAGAGGTTAATGAACACTGAAGCTTTCTTT
TRBJ2-1 | TRBV19 | NA | NA | CASRDYHNEQFF | TGTGCCAGTAGGGACTACCACAATGAGCAGTTCTTC
TRBJ2-7 | TRBV5-1 | NA | NA | CASRNLFRGVYEQYF | TGCGCCAGCAGAAATCTGTTCAGGGGGGTCTACGAGCAGTACTTC
TRBJ2-1 | TRBV7-2 | NA | NA | CASSLVGSLGYNEQFF | TGTGCCAGCAGCTTAGTGGGTAGCTTGGGCTACAATGAGCAGTTCTTC
TRBJ2-5 | TRBV18 | NA | TRBD2 | CASSGTSVGETQYF | TGTGCCAGCTCAGGGACTAGCGTGGGAGAGACCCAGTACTTC
TRBJ2-2 | TRBV14 | NA | TRBD2 | CASSQVGSGVGELFF | TGTGCCAGCAGCCAAGTCGGGAGCGGGGTCGGGGAGCTGTTTTTT
TRBJ1-2 | TRBV10-3 | once | TRBD1 | CATQGAGSYGYTF | TGTGCCACCCAGGGGGCGGGGTCCTATGGCTACACCTTC
TRBJ1-2 | TRBV7-6 | once | NA | CASSFSPTNYGYTF | TGTGCCAGCAGCTTTTCTCCTACTAACTATGGCTACACCTTC
TRBJ1-6 | TRBV9 | NA | NA | CASSVGADNSPLRF | TGTGCCAGCAGCGTAGGGGCAGATAATTCACCCCTCCGCTTT
TRBJ2-3 | TRBV18 | NA | NA | CASSPVAATDTQYF | TGTGCCAGCTCACCAGTAGCGGCCACAGATACGCAGTATTTT
TRBJ1-1 | TRBV6-5 | once | TRBD1 | CASSRSTGEGTEAFF | TGTGCCAGCAGCCGATCGACAGGGGAAGGCACTGAAGCTTTCTTT
TRBJ1-5 | TRBV7-2 | NA | NA | CASSHTWGGGYSNQPQHF | TGTGCCAGCAGCCACACCTGGGGGGGCGGTTATAGCAATCAGCCCCAGCATTTT
TRBJ1-2 | TRBV11-2 | few | TRBD1 | CASSPLRGPEGGYTF | TGTGCCAGCAGCCCCCTTAGGGGGCCGGAGGGGGGCTACACCTTC
TRBJ1-1 | TRBV6-1 | NA | NA | CASSEWSGRKNTEAFF | TGTGCCAGCAGTGAATGGTCAGGGCGGAAGAACACTGAAGCTTTCTTT
TRBJ1-5 | TRBV4-2 | NA | NA | CASSQGRPVGGSQKPQHF | TGTGCCAGCAGCCAAGGGAGGCCGGTTGGGGGCAGCCAAAAGCCCCAGCATTTT
TRBJ2-7 | TRBV5-1 | few | TRBD1 | CASSWGQGDEQYF | TGCGCCAGCAGCTGGGGACAGGGCGACGAGCAGTACTTC